This TCR beta chain comes out of a study of blood T cell repertoires in COVID-19. Study-wide background: Specimens from acute and convalescent COVID-19 originated in the United States, Italy and Spain. In each case, the material was cDNA or gDNA derived from T cells, B-cell-depleted T cells, or PBMCs.

A Seattle source enrolled patients during active infection and followed them longitudinally. The authors' processing: Reference gene primer amplification yielded estimated nucleated cell counts. Data came from immunoSEQ multiplex PCR; TCRdb stores just in-frame clones and leaves some out. D and trimming were read from the DNA, whereas the V and J calls and clone size are those reported in that table. In the table there are approximately 110,000 clones, more than 80% of which are singletons. The clonotype was recovered from a woman in her fifties or sixties with COVID-19, enrolled during active disease. Sequencing was performed on peripheral blood.

Written as DNA, the CDR3 is TGTGCCAGCAGCCAGAGACCACAGGGGGCCTATGAGCAGTTCTTC. This encodes CASSQRPQGAYEQFF. This chain joins TRBV3-1 (or the pseudogene TRBV3-2) and TRBJ2-1, with 9 positions matching TRBD1. After removal of 3 bases from V and 8 bases from J, the junction contained 8 bases not matched to a gene. Germline V gene sequence: CDR1 LGHDT, CDR2 YNNKEL (reference sequence). There are 15 residues in the CDR3.